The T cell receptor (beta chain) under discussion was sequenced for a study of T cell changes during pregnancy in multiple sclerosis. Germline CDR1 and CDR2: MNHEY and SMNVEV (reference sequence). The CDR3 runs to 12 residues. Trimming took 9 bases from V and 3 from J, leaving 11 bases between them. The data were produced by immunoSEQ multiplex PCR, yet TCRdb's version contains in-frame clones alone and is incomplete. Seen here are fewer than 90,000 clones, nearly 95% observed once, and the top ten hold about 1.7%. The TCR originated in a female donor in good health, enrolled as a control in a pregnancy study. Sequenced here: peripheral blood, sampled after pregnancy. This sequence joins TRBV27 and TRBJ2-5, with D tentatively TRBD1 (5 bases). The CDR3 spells CARQAGEETQYF. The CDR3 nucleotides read TGTGCCAGACAGGCAGGAGAAGAGACCCAGTACTTC.